Below are 19 T cell receptor beta chains sequenced from a single sample in a study of CD8 T cells in Susac syndrome. With random hexamers, reverse transcription was performed on roughly 0.5 to 1 ug of RNA. TCRdb reprocessed the immunoSEQ multiplex PCR reads via MiXCR and lists one record per CDR3 protein. Of some 130,000 distinct CDR3 sequences in the sample, roughly 94% were seen once. The sequenced sample was CD8+ T cells from PBMCs. The receptors here all came from a human donor with Susac syndrome.

This chain uses TRBV12-3 or TRBV12-4 with TRBJ1-5; tentative D call: TRBD1 (6 bases). Trimming stripped 6 bases from V and 0 bases from J, with 12 bases between. CDR3 size: 15 residues. The CDR3 bases are TGTGCCAGCAGACTAAACAGGGATAGCAATCAGCCCCAGCATTTT. This sequence encodes CASRLNRDSNQPQHF.

As for this clonotype: A read error may produce the germline difference seen at one junction end. The chain has TRBV14 and TRBJ1-3; D might be TRBD1 (6 bases). The CDR3 loop spans 11 amino acids. Germline CDR1 is SGHDN and CDR2 is FVKESK. CDR3 region: CASSQDGDRTF. The CDR3 DNA is TGTGCCAGCAGCCAAGATGGAGACAGGACCTTT.

This sequence joins TRBV24-1 and TRBJ1-5, with D unclear. Germline CDR1 is KGHDR and CDR2 is SFDVKD. This CDR3 has 15 residues. The V end was cut by 3 bases, the J end by 0 bases, with 8 bases between. CDR3 sequence (DNA): TGTGCCACCAGTGATCCCTACAGTAGCAATCAGCCCCAGCATTTT. This sequence encodes CATSDPYSSNQPQHF.

V and J are TRBV7-9 and TRBJ2-1; D not resolved. This CDR3 is 12 amino acids long. Germline V gene lookup returns CDR1 SEHNR and CDR2 FQNEAQ (reference sequence). The V end lost 6 bases, the J end lost 5 bases, and 8 bases lay between the germline ends. The CDR3 is CASRVGNNEQFF. DNA of the CDR3: TGTGCCAGCAGGGTTGGCAACAATGAGCAGTTCTTC.

The chain combines TRBV5-1 with TRBJ1-1; 11 bases match TRBD1. There are 15 residues in the CDR3. CDR1 and CDR2 (germline): SGHRS, YFSETQ. Trimming cost V 0 bases and J 5 bases; bases outside gene matches: 3. The DNA for the CDR3 is TGCGCCAGCAGCTTGGGGGACAGGGGGTGGACTGAAGCTTTCTTT. It codes for CASSLGDRGWTEAFF. Full variable domain (outside the CDR3, taken from reference TRBV5-1 and TRBJ1-1): KAGVTQTPRYLIKTRGQQVTLSCSPISGHRSVSWYQQTPGQGLQFLFEYFSETQRNKGNFPGRFSGRQFSNSRSEMNVSTLELGDSALYLCASSLGDRGWTEAFFGQGTRLTVV.

The DNA of the CDR3 is TGCAGCGTTGGTAGGGGACTTGGCGGCAAAAACACTGAAGCTTTCTTT. The encoded protein is CSVGRGLGGKNTEAFF. The chain uses TRBV29-1 and TRBJ1-1, with a tentative D call TRBD1 (5 bases). This CDR3 region has 16 residues. V dropped 4 bases and J dropped 2 bases, with 20 bases sitting between them. Germline CDR1 is SQVTM and CDR2 is ANQGSEA.

This clonotype was counted between two and nine times. The genes are TRBV2 and TRBJ1-5; D is ambiguous. Trimming cost V 6 bases and J 0 bases, with 3 bases left between them. In germline, CDR1 is SNHLY, CDR2 FYNNEI. This CDR3 region has 12 residues. CDR3 DNA sequence: TGTGCCAGCAGCGATAGCAATCAGCCCCAGCATTTT. This translates into CASSDSNQPQHF.

The V gene is TRBV29-1, the J gene TRBJ2-1; 9 nucleotides agree with TRBD1. V trimming: 3 bases; J trimming: 6 bases; junction bases outside the gene matches: 6. The CDR3 sequence is 14 residues long. Germline V gene data show CDR1 as SQVTM and CDR2 as ANQGSEA. The DNA for the CDR3 is TGCAGCGTTGAGGGGACAGGGAATTTCAATGAGCAGTTCTTC. Translation gives CSVEGTGNFNEQFF.

The CDR3 here is CASSVHRGLAYEQYF. The CDR3, as DNA: TGTGCCAGCAGCGTCCACAGGGGGCTGGCCTACGAGCAGTACTTC. The chain employs TRBV11-2 and TRBJ2-7; 9 nucleotides align to TRBD1. Per germline, CDR1 SGHAT and CDR2 FQNNGV. Trimming removed 5 bases from V and 2 bases from J; junction bases left unmatched: 7. This CDR3 contains 15 residues.

The chain uses TRBV9 and TRBJ2-1; D possibly corresponds to TRBD2 (6 bases). Germline CDR1 is SGDLS and CDR2 is YYNGEE. V was trimmed by 5 bases and J by 0 bases, leaving 18 bases between them. The CDR3 extends over 17 amino acids. The CDR3 DNA is TGTGCCAGCAGAGAAGTAGCGCGGGGAGTCTCCTACAATGAGCAGTTCTTC. Protein product: CASREVARGVSYNEQFF.

This sequence joins TRBV5-6 and TRBJ2-5, with D perhaps matching TRBD1 (6 bases). This CDR3 spans 15 amino acids. Trimming shortened V by 0 bases and J by 1 base, and 10 bases separated the two germline ends. Per the germline V gene, CDR1 is SGHDT and CDR2 is YYEEEE. The CDR3 DNA sequence: TGTGCCAGCAGCTTGGGAGGACAGATCCAAGAGACCCAGTACTTC. The encoded protein is CASSLGGQIQETQYF.

V gene TRBV7-9 combines with J gene TRBJ2-1; possibly TRBD1 for D (5 bases). V was clipped by 2 bases and J by 8 bases, with 7 bases between them. CDR3 size: 12 residues. Germline CDR1 SEHNR, CDR2 FQNEAQ (reference sequence). The CDR3 region is CASSLQGYEQFF. For the CDR3, the DNA is TGTGCCAGCAGCTTACAGGGTTATGAGCAGTTCTTC.

The chain joins TRBV29-1 to TRBJ1-1; D not certain. Trimming shortened V by 4 bases and J by 1 base, and 13 bases separated the two germline ends. The CDR3 loop spans 14 amino acids. Germline V lookup: CDR1 SQVTM, CDR2 ANQGSEA. CDR3 amino acids: CSVALTVENTEAFF. The CDR3 region has the DNA TGCAGCGTTGCATTGACTGTTGAGAACACTGAAGCTTTCTTT.

The chain links TRBV12-3 or TRBV12-4 to TRBJ2-5; 8 bases are shared with TRBD2. The CDR3 runs 15 residues. J gave up 5 bases and V 2 bases, and 7 bases lay outside the gene matches. The CDR3 loop reads CASSLITGGPETQYF. The CDR3 DNA sequence: TGTGCCAGCAGTTTAATTACGGGAGGGCCGGAGACCCAGTACTTC.

CDR3 in amino acids: CASSPGTGGGEQYF. CDR3 in DNA: TGTGCCAGCAGCCCCGGGACAGGGGGAGGCGAGCAGTACTTC. V is TRBV11-2 and J is TRBJ2-7, with 11 bases fitting TRBD1. Trimming took 5 bases from V and 6 from J; bases not matched to a gene: 6. Germline CDR1 and CDR2: SGHAT and FQNNGV. The CDR3 extends over 14 amino acids. The variable domain in full, with the rest retrieved from reference TRBV11-2 and TRBJ2-7, is EAGVAQSPRYKIIEKRQSVAFWCNPISGHATLYWYQQILGQGPKLLIQFQNNGVVDDSQLPKDRFSAERLKGVDSTLKIQPAKLEDSAVYLCASSPGTGGGEQYFGPGTRLTVT.

The DNA for the CDR3 is TGTGCCAGCAGTCCCCGGGGGGTGATGAATCAGCCCCAGCATTTT. As protein: CASSPRGVMNQPQHF. V is TRBV27 and J is TRBJ1-5; D is possibly TRBD1 (5 bases). CDR1 is MNHEY and CDR2 is SMNVEV in the germline V gene (reference sequence). V was pared by 5 bases and J by 4 bases, with 15 bases between. CDR3 length equals 15 residues.

This clonotype was seen just once. This chain joins TRBV18 and TRBJ1-5, with TRBD1 identical over 7 bases. The CDR3 sequence is 19 residues long. Per the germline V gene, CDR1 is KGHSH and CDR2 is LQKENI. V lost 2 bases to trimming and J lost 1 base; unmatched junction nucleotides: 14. The CDR3 DNA reads as TGTGCCAGCTCACCATCAGACAGGGCGGAGATATTGAGCAATCAGCCCCAGCATTTT. This sequence encodes CASSPSDRAEILSNQPQHF.

The chain employs TRBV6-2 or TRBV6-3 and TRBJ2-5; 11 bases are shared with TRBD2. CDR1 is MNHEY and CDR2 is SVGEGT in the germline V gene. The CDR3 totals 19 residues. With 0 bases clipped from V and 5 bases from J, the junction kept 14 bases outside the gene matches. The CDR3 protein is CASSYSSLPSLAGVETQYF. CDR3 DNA: TGTGCCAGCAGTTACTCGAGCCTACCCTCACTAGCGGGAGTTGAGACCCAGTACTTC.

The chain combines TRBV9 with TRBJ1-4; D remains ambiguous. The CDR3 sequence is 15 residues long. Germline V lookup: CDR1 SGDLS, CDR2 YYNGEE. V was cut by 0 bases and J by 7 bases, with 13 bases left in between. The CDR3 region has the DNA TGTGCCAGCAGCGTAGGAAAAGGAATGCTTGAAAAACTGTTTTTT. Translating gives CASSVGKGMLEKLFF. Looking up the rest from reference TRBV9 and TRBJ1-4 gives the full variable domain: DSGVTQTPKHLITATGQRVTLRCSPRSGDLSVYWYQQSLDQGLQFLIQYYNGEERAKGNILERFSAQQFPDLHSELNLSSLELGDSALYFCASSVGKGMLEKLFFGSGTQLSVL.